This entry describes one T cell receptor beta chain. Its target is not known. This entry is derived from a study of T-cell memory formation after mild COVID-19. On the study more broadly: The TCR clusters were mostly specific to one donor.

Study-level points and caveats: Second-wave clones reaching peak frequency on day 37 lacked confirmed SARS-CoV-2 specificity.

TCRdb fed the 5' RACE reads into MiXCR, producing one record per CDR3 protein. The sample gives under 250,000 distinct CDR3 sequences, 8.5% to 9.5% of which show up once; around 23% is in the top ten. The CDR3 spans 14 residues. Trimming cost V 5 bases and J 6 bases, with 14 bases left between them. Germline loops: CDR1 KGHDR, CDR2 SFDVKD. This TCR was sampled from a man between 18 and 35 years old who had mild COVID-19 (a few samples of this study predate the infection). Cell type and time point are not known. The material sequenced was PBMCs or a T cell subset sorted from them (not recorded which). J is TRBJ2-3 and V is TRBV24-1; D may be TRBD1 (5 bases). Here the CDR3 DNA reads TGTGCCACCAGTGGAAGGACAAAGAGGGATACGCAGTATTTT. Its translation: CATSGRTKRDTQYF.